This is a list of T cell receptor beta chains from one sample in a study of T cell clones after liver transplantation. Using immunoSEQ multiplex PCR, the repertoire was profiled, and TCRdb retains in-frame clones only, with some absent. The table shows roughly 100,000 clones, with 75% to 85% occurring only once. Here the sequenced sample was CD4+ T cells from blood, taken before liver transplant. The source is a human donor who received a liver transplant. The CDR3 runs from the conserved cysteine through the conserved F or W. The D gene is left open where the match is weak. The listing skips clone size in some rows; elsewhere it reads once, few, many or a size class.

J gene	V gene	clone size	D gene	CDR3 protein	CDR3 DNA
TRBJ1-5	TRBV6-1	NA	NA	CASTPGTVSNQPQHF	TGTGCCAGCACCCCAGGTACAGTTAGCAATCAGCCCCAGCATTTT
TRBJ2-1	TRBV27	NA	NA	CASSSGTSNEQFF	TGTGCCAGCAGTTCCGGGACTTCTAATGAGCAGTTCTTC
TRBJ2-5	TRBV7-2	NA	NA	CASSLTPQETQYF	TGTGCCAGCAGCTTAACGCCCCAAGAGACCCAGTACTTC
TRBJ2-5	TRBV4-1	NA	NA	CASSQGGGETQYF	TGCGCCAGCAGCCAAGGGGGTGGAGAGACCCAGTACTTC
TRBJ2-7	TRBV30	NA	TRBD2	CACTSGSYEQYF	TGTGCCTGTACTAGCGGGAGCTACGAGCAGTACTTC
TRBJ2-4	TRBV5-4	many	NA	CASSLGFDKNIQYF	TGTGCCAGCAGCTTGGGGTTTGACAAAAACATTCAGTACTTC
TRBJ1-4	TRBV27	NA	TRBD1	CASSQTGTGGEKLFF	TGTGCCAGCAGTCAAACCGGGACAGGGGGTGAAAAACTGTTTTTT
TRBJ2-7	TRBV7-8	NA	TRBD1	CASSLAQGTGTEQYF	TGTGCCAGCAGCTTAGCGCAAGGGACAGGGACCGAGCAGTACTTC
TRBJ1-5	TRBV6-4	NA	NA	CASSDSRGGPQHF	TGTGCCAGCAGTGATTCCAGGGGAGGGCCCCAGCATTTT
TRBJ1-5	TRBV10-1	few	NA	CASSESVGQPQHF	TGCGCCAGCAGTGAGTCGGTCGGTCAGCCCCAGCATTTT
TRBJ2-1	TRBV6-5	NA	TRBD2	CASSYELANEQFF	TGTGCCAGCAGTTACGAACTAGCGAATGAGCAGTTCTTC